The next 2 T cell receptor beta chains were all read from a single sample in a study of blood T cell repertoires in COVID-19. Using immunoSEQ multiplex PCR, the repertoire was profiled, and TCRdb retains in-frame clones only, with some absent. The data contain fewer than 200,000 clones, roughly 90% of them singletons. Sequencing was done on a sample of peripheral blood. The receptors originated from a man aged 55-75 years with acute or convalescent COVID-19.

The V gene is TRBV9, the J gene TRBJ2-2, with 7 bases identical to TRBD1. The CDR3 extends over 15 amino acids. Germline V gene lookup returns CDR1 SGDLS and CDR2 YYNGEE. Trimming at V came to 4 bases and at J to 7 bases, leaving 10 bases not matched to a gene. The CDR3 sequence: CASSPMGQSHGELFF. For the CDR3, the DNA is TGTGCCAGCAGCCCCATGGGACAGTCTCACGGGGAGCTGTTTTTT.

This clone occurred once. J is TRBJ2-7 and V is TRBV11-3; 8 bases line up with TRBD2. Losses at the gene ends were 4 bases for V and 6 bases for J; bases not matched to a gene: 5. This CDR3 is 13 amino acids long. Germline CDR1 reads SGHNT; CDR2 reads YENEEA. The DNA of the CDR3 is TGTGCCAGCAGCTCCTTAGCGGGAACCGAGCAGTACTTC. It is translated as CASSSLAGTEQYF.